This is a list of T cell receptor beta chains from one sample in a study of blood T cell repertoires in COVID-19. The repertoire was sequenced with immunoSEQ multiplex PCR; TCRdb's copy has only in-frame clones and lacks some. The sample includes under 300,000 clones, around 84% of them seen just once. Sequenced: PBMCs or T cells enriched from blood (not recorded which). All receptors come from a woman between 50 and 59 years old who had recovered from COVID-19. Each CDR3 is given with its conserved first and last residue.

CDR3 length | V gene | CDR3 protein
15 | TRBV5-1 | CASSRAQSSYNEQFF
14 | TRBV7-9 | CASSSSGKVTEQFF
16 | TRBV28 | CASSFTVGGAFYGYTF
12 | TRBV5-4 | CASNSDRETQYF
15 | TRBV6-5 | CASSYSGTQSYEQYF
16 | TRBV7-9 | CASSLGTSGSTDTQYF
15 | TRBV5-1 | CASSLVASGRNEQFF
13 | TRBV30 | CAWSPGADYGYTF
15 | TRBV7-2 | CASSLGTGGLYKAFF
14 | TRBV5-5 | CASSYAGGEGIQYF
13 | TRBV27 | CASSLSSGYEQYF
15 | TRBV6-5 | CASSYGTGAFSPLHF
15 | TRBV7-6 | CASSLAGASGNTIYF
12 | TRBV28 | CASSFEDNEQFF
16 | TRBV2 | CASRTGTSGNQETQYF
13 | TRBV30 | CAWKYSSGNTIYF
15 | TRBV24-1 | CATSGPGQGRYGYTF
15 | TRBV19 | CASSIDAGTGYGYTF
14 | TRBV28 | CASSPGQATGELFF
17 | TRBV19 | CASTVPGGTVSNQPQHF
15 | TRBV27 | CASSRWDSSDTEAFF
15 | TRBV7-3 | CANQTYTRHTGELFF
13 | TRBV7-8 | CASSPREVGGYTF
15 | TRBV11-2 | CASSLTSGYTGELFF
14 | TRBV7-2 | CASSPRLEPYEQYF
16 | TRBV30 | CAWSVAWDRNSYEQYF
18 | TRBV7-6 | CASSLVPWAGVGSDTQYF